This TCR beta chain derives from a study of blood T cell repertoires in COVID-19. Only in-frame clones appear in the TCRdb table, and some are missing; sequencing was by immunoSEQ multiplex PCR. Of 250,000 or so clones listed, roughly 88% are singletons. This CDR3 spans 13 amino acids. The V end was cut by 0 bases, the J end by 5 bases, with 8 bases between. The gene calls are TRBV23-1 and TRBJ2-7, with TRBD1 as a possible D gene (6 bases). TRBV23-1 is an open reading frame, and its role is uncertain. The sample was PBMCs or T cells enriched from blood (not recorded which). This TCR derives from a woman aged 40 to 55 who had been exposed to COVID-19. CDR3 bases: TGCGCCAGCAGTCAATCGGGGGCGGACGAGCAGTACTTC. As protein: CASSQSGADEQYF.